Shown below are 9 T cell receptor beta chains from a single sample sequenced in a study of cytomegalovirus exposure and HLA in healthy donors. The study ran its PCR with 60 Vbeta and 13 Jbeta primers. Generated by immunoSEQ multiplex PCR, the TCRdb table keeps only in-frame clones and is missing some. The sample includes roughly 120,000 clones, roughly 63% seen only once; the top ten take roughly 1.6%. Sequences were obtained from PBMCs. These receptors came from a man younger than 40 in good health and CMV-seropositive.

V is TRBV7-9 and J is TRBJ2-7, with D unresolved. The CDR3 covers 14 residues. V shed 5 bases and J shed 0 bases, with 11 bases lying between them. Per the germline V gene, CDR1 is SEHNR and CDR2 is FQNEAQ (reference sequence). The CDR3 coding sequence is TGTGCCAGCAGCCTACGAAGCCGCTCCTACGAGCAGTACTTC. Its translation: CASSLRSRSYEQYF.

This chain connects TRBV6-1 to TRBJ1-3, with D possibly TRBD1 on 5 matching bases. The V and J ends lost 3 bases and 4 bases respectively, with 13 bases between them. Germline V gives CDR1 MNHNS, CDR2 SASEGT. There are 15 residues in the CDR3. The CDR3, as DNA: TGTGCCAGCAGTGAGCCGACAAGGGGAGGAAACACCATATATTTT. It is translated as CASSEPTRGGNTIYF.

This clone was recorded a few times. The V and J genes are TRBV7-8 and TRBJ1-1, with 10 bases identical to TRBD1. Germline V gives CDR1 SGHVS, CDR2 FQNEAQ. The CDR3 has 15 residues. Trimming cost V 2 bases and J 1 base; bases outside gene matches: 1. The DNA for the CDR3 is TGTGCCAGCAGCTTACGGGACAGGGGGAACACTGAAGCTTTCTTT. As protein: CASSLRDRGNTEAFF.

The rearrangement uses TRBV5-4 and TRBJ1-2; D is perhaps TRBD1 (5 bases). CDR3 length equals 14 residues. V lost 6 bases and J 4 bases, leaving 16 bases between the germline ends. CDR1 is SGHNT, CDR2 YYREEE, per germline (reference sequence). The CDR3 nucleotides read TGTGCCAGCACCCGGGGGGAGCGTGGCTATGGCTACACCTTC. Protein product: CASTRGERGYGYTF.

The chain employs TRBV6-1 and TRBJ1-2; D remains unclear. This CDR3 has 13 residues. The V and J ends lost 8 bases and 1 base respectively, with 11 bases between them. The germline V gene has CDR1 MNHNS and CDR2 SASEGT. CDR3 sequence (DNA): TGTGCCAGCCATGTGACTGTTAACTATGGCTACACCTTC. Translation gives CASHVTVNYGYTF.

V is TRBV11-3 and J is TRBJ2-1; 7 nucleotides agree with TRBD2. The CDR3 has 20 residues. V shed 1 base, J shed 0 bases, and the junction held 15 bases outside the gene matches. Germline V gene lookup returns CDR1 SGHNT and CDR2 YENEEA. The CDR3 region has the DNA TGTGCCAGCAGCTTAGCGACGTTCGGACTAGTAGGGTTCTCCTACAATGAGCAGTTCTTC. This encodes CASSLATFGLVGFSYNEQFF.

V is TRBV6-6 and J is TRBJ2-1, with D perhaps TRBD1 (5 bases). With 6 bases removed from V and 7 bases from J, the gap between germline ends came to 10 bases. Per the germline V gene, CDR1 is MNHNY and CDR2 is SVGAGI (reference sequence). The CDR3 has 12 amino acids. The CDR3 DNA follows: TGTGCCAGCAGAAACTACAGGAATGAGCAGTTCTTC. Translated: CASRNYRNEQFF.

The CDR3 coding sequence is TGTGCCAGCAGCCTTGGACTAGCGGGAGGGGTATACACAGATACGCAGTATTTT. Translated: CASSLGLAGGVYTDTQYF. The rearrangement uses TRBV11-3 and TRBJ2-3, with 15 bases aligning to TRBD2. Trimming removed 5 bases from V and 2 bases from J; junction bases left unmatched: 8. The CDR3 contains 18 residues. Per germline, CDR1 SGHNT and CDR2 YENEEA.

The chain uses TRBV6-1 and TRBJ1-2; 9 positions agree with TRBD1. The V gene's germline CDR1 is MNHNS and CDR2 SASEGT. Trimming at V came to 7 bases and at J to 4 bases, leaving 10 bases not matched to a gene. The CDR3 extends over 15 amino acids. CDR3 amino acids: CASTPLGTGIYGYTF. In nucleotides, the CDR3 is TGTGCCAGCACCCCTCTAGGGACAGGGATCTATGGCTACACCTTC.